This TCR beta chain was sequenced for a study of T cells in Graves' hyperthyroidism and ophthalmopathy. This clonotype was seen repeatedly, ten times or more. Trimming took off 6 bases at V and 0 bases at J, with 18 bases between the two ends. The germline gives CDR1 SNHLY, CDR2 FYNNEI. The CDR3 is 17 amino acids. TCR beta CDR3 regions were amplified from RNA. HTBI primers drove first-round RT-PCR of the TCR CDR3. Each CDR3 protein is one row after TCRdb ran MiXCR on the multiplex PCR reads. This sample carries fewer than 450,000 distinct CDR3 sequences, 11% to 15% of them seen once, and the ten largest clones take approximately 29%.

The receptor was derived from a man aged 45-65 years with Graves' ophthalmopathy. The chain combines TRBV2 with TRBJ2-1; D possibly corresponds to TRBD2 (6 bases). The specimen sequenced was blood. CDR3 residues: CASRGDLRRDSYNEQFF. The DNA for the CDR3 is TGTGCCAGCAGGGGGGATTTGAGGCGGGACTCCTACAATGAGCAGTTCTTC.